Each of the 10 T cell receptor beta chains below was sequenced from the same sample in a study of human T cells and chemical hapten exposure. It was unfractionated whole blood from which total RNA was extracted. Using its own MiXCR run on the 5' RACE reads, TCRdb lists one record per CDR3 protein. This table holds about 140,000 distinct CDR3 sequences, roughly 4% found once. Source of these receptors: a female donor in good health.

This clonotype has a count of ten or more. The genes are TRBV13 and TRBJ2-5, with D perhaps being TRBD1 or TRBD2 (6 bases each). This CDR3 is built from 16 residues. Germline V lookup: CDR1 PRHDT, CDR2 FYEKMQ (reference sequence). V was shortened by 5 bases and J by 1 base, with 17 bases between the two germline ends. The CDR3 region is CASSNTEGDPQETQYF. DNA of the CDR3: TGTGCCAGCAGCAATACGGAGGGGGACCCCCAAGAGACCCAGTACTTC. The full variable domain, completed using reference TRBV13 and TRBJ2-5, is AAGVIQSPRHLIKEKRETATLKCYPIPRHDTVYWYQQGPGQDPQFLISFYEKMQSDKGSIPDRFSAQQFSDYHSELNMSSLELGDSALYFCASSNTEGDPQETQYFGPGTRLLVL.

This clonotype was recorded at least ten times. The chain carries TRBV7-3 and TRBJ2-5, with D perhaps TRBD1 or TRBD2 (5 bases each). There are 15 residues in the CDR3. Per the germline V gene, CDR1 is SGHTA and CDR2 is FQGTGA. V lost 5 bases to trimming and J lost 3 bases, with 16 bases between them. The CDR3 protein is CASSRGLNAEETQYF. CDR3 nucleotides: TGTGCCAGCAGCCGGGGCCTGAACGCAGAAGAGACCCAGTACTTC. Full variable domain (outside the CDR3, taken from reference TRBV7-3 and TRBJ2-5): GAGVSQTPSNKVTEKGKYVELRCDPISGHTALYWYRQSLGQGPEFLIYFQGTGAADDSGLPNDRFFAVRPEGSVSTLKIQRTERGDSAVYLCASSRGLNAEETQYFGPGTRLLVL.

This clonotype was observed many times. This chain joins TRBV2 and TRBJ1-2; D is unclear. Germline V lookup: CDR1 SNHLY, CDR2 FYNNEI. Trimming stripped 5 bases from V and 2 bases from J, with 9 bases between. The CDR3 contains 13 residues. Here the CDR3 reads CASSTGRNYGYTF. The CDR3 DNA follows: TGTGCCAGCAGTACGGGGAGAAACTATGGCTACACCTTC.

A remark on this clonotype: This may arise from a read error, as a much more abundant clone is one base away. The chain uses TRBV25-1 and TRBJ1-6; D unclear. V lost 5 bases, J lost 5 bases, and 16 bases lay in between. Germline CDR1 reads MGHDK; CDR2 reads SYGVNS. This CDR3 has 16 residues. CDR3 nucleotides: TGTGCCAGCAGTCCCCTTGGGGTATGCAATAATTCACCCCTCCACTTT. Encoded protein: CASSPLGVCNNSPLHF. Variable domain in full (rest from reference TRBV25-1 and TRBJ1-6): EADIYQTPRYLVIGTGKKITLECSQTMGHDKMYWYQQDPGMELHLIHYSYGVNSTEKGDLSSESTVSRIRTEHFPLTLESARPSHTSQYLCASSPLGVCNNSPLHFGNGTRLTVT.

This clonotype was found many times. The chain carries TRBV25-1 and TRBJ1-5; TRBD1 aligns across 7 bases. Germline V CDR1 and CDR2: MGHDK, SYGVNS. V was pared by 3 bases and J by 1 base, with 0 bases of the junction left unmatched. The CDR3 spans 14 residues. In DNA form, the CDR3 reads TGTGCCAGCAGTGAGACAGGGAGCAATCAGCCCCAGCATTTT. Translated, it gives CASSETGSNQPQHF.

About this clonotype itself: A much larger clone lies one base from this, so it may be a read error. V usage is TRBV7-9 and J usage is TRBJ2-7; 9 bases map to TRBD1. Germline CDR1 reads SEHNR; CDR2 reads FQNEAQ (reference sequence). The CDR3 covers 15 residues. The V and J ends lost 6 bases and 7 bases, in that order; junction bases with no gene match: 13. In DNA form, the CDR3 reads TGTGCCAGCAGTTCAGAAAGGGACAGGGCGGAGGAGCAGTACTTC. Translating gives CASSSERDRAEEQYF.

This clonotype was counted ten times or more. CDR3 protein: CSVELGYIADTQYF. The CDR3 nucleotides are TGCAGCGTTGAGTTGGGGTATATCGCAGATACGCAGTATTTT. The chain couples TRBV29-1 to TRBJ2-3; D is unresolved. Germline-derived CDR1 and CDR2 are SQVTM and ANQGSEA. This CDR3 is built from 14 residues. Trimming pared 3 bases from V and 4 bases from J, leaving 14 bases between.

This clonotype was found many times. The chain links TRBV20-1 to TRBJ1-6; D is possibly TRBD1 (6 bases). CDR1 DFQATT and CDR2 SNEGSKA come from the germline V gene (reference sequence). The CDR3 runs 14 residues. V dropped 6 bases and J dropped 1 base, with 10 bases sitting between them. CDR3 DNA sequence: TGCAGTGCCAGCCAGGGGTCCTATAATTCACCCCTCCACTTT. Translating gives CSASQGSYNSPLHF.

The gene calls are TRBV12-3 or TRBV12-4 and TRBJ2-7, with D possibly called TRBD1 or TRBD2 (5 bases each). Trimming took 6 bases from V and 0 from J, leaving 15 bases between them. CDR3 size: 15 residues. The CDR3 protein is CASSDRDRSSYEQYF. The CDR3 nucleotides read TGTGCCAGCAGCGACCGGGACCGAAGCTCCTACGAGCAGTACTTC.

This clonotype was seen ten or more times. V and J are TRBV4-2 and TRBJ2-3; possibly TRBD2 for D (5 bases). The germline CDR1 and CDR2 sequences are LGHNA and YNFKEQ. The V gene lost 4 bases and the J gene lost 5 bases, with 13 bases spanning the gap. The CDR3 sequence is 14 residues long. CDR3 in DNA: TGTGCCAGCAGCCTCTCGCCCGGAGGAGATACGCAGTATTTT. This codes for CASSLSPGGDTQYF.